The clone carrying this T cell receptor (beta chain) showed up just a few times. Its antigen is still unknown. The authors prepared the TCRbeta library with unique molecular identifiers. TCRdb redid the calling of the PCR reads with MiXCR, one entry per CDR3 protein. The sample records 600,000 to 800,000 distinct CDR3 sequences, around 13% being singletons. This record belongs to a study of T-cell reconstitution after alpha-beta-depleted transplantation in children. Study-level points and caveats: After one year, T-cell counts and TCRbeta diversity mostly came from new T cells.

The CDR3 contains 13 residues. Germline lookup yields CDR1 SEHNR and CDR2 FQNEAQ (reference sequence). Trimming removed 5 bases from V and 3 bases from J, with 11 bases in between. The sequencing used PBMCs, collected before TCRalphabeta/CD19-depleted stem cell transplant. This chain joins TRBV7-9 and TRBJ2-7; D uncertain. The source of this sequence is a girl aged 2-9 years with congenital amegakaryocytic thrombocytopenia, due to receive a stem cell transplant. CDR3 loop: CASSQKSGYEQYF. In DNA, the CDR3 is TGTGCCAGCAGCCAAAAGTCAGGCTACGAGCAGTACTTC.